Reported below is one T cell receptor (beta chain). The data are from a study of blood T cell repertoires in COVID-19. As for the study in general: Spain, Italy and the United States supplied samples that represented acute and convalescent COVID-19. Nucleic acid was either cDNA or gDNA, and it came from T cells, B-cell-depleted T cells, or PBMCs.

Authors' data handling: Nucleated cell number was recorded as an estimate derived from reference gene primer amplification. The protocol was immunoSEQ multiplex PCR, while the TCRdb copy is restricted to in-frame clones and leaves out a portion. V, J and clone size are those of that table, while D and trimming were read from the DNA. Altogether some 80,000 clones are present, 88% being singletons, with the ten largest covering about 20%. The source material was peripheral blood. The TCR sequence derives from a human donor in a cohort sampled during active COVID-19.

In DNA form, the CDR3 reads TGTGCCAGTAGTGGGGAGGTCGTCTGGGAGTGGATCACTGAAGCTTTCTTT. Translation: CASSGEVVWEWITEAFF. The chain uses TRBV19 and TRBJ1-1; D call uncertain. Germline V lookup: CDR1 LNHDA, CDR2 SQIVND (reference sequence). Trimming left V 5 bases short and J 4 bases short, with 23 bases between. The CDR3 contains 17 residues.